The source of this T cell receptor beta chain is a study of T cells in Graves' hyperthyroidism and ophthalmopathy. Study-wide findings and caveats: Most thyroid clonotypes that were expanded above 0.001 also turned up in blood.

V was cut by 0 bases and J by 1 base, with 10 bases left in between. This CDR3 spans 15 amino acids. Germline V gene sequence: CDR1 KGHSH, CDR2 LQKENI. RNA transcripts yielded amplified TCR beta CDR3 regions. HTBI primers were employed in a first-round RT-PCR of the TCR CDR3. TCRdb re-analysed the multiplex PCR reads in MiXCR, keeping a single row per CDR3 protein. Among 700,000 to 950,000 distinct CDR3 sequences listed, roughly 32% were seen once. Notes on this clonotype: Its antigen remains unidentified.

V is TRBV18 and J is TRBJ2-7; D gene ambiguous. The source material was blood. This sequence originates from a woman between 40 and 50 years old with Graves' hyperthyroidism. The chain's CDR3 is CASSPPFTLSYEQYF. As DNA, the CDR3 is TGTGCCAGCTCACCACCGTTTACATTATCCTACGAGCAGTACTTC.